This TCR beta chain stems from a study of chronic HIV infection and antiretroviral therapy. The CDR3 covers 15 residues. V was pared by 5 bases and J by 5 bases, with 11 bases of the junction left unmatched. The germline V gene encodes CDR1 MNHEY and CDR2 SVGAGI. TCRdb independently ran MiXCR on the 5' RACE reads; one entry per CDR3 protein. The table shows around 30,000 distinct CDR3 sequences, with around 9% occurring only once. Input material: peripheral blood. The genes are TRBV6-5 and TRBJ1-1; 7 positions match TRBD1. This sequence was found in an adult who had HIV and had not received antiretroviral therapy, or was an uninfected healthy control (not recorded which). CDR3 loop: CASSRGQGVRTEAFF. CDR3 bases: TGTGCCAGCAGTAGAGGTCAGGGGGTACGGACTGAAGCTTTCTTT.